This TCR beta chain was captured by sequencing in a study of naive and memory T cell subsets. Study results and limitations: TCR transcript changes with activation or differentiation may affect this RNA method.

This clonotype was detected many times. What it recognizes is unknown. Four PCR rounds used nested alpha and beta constant region primers plus the SP2 primer. For blood and skin samples, reverse transcription used TCR alpha and beta constant primers. TCRdb re-analysed the 5' RACE reads in MiXCR, keeping a single row per CDR3 protein. The table shows about 48,000 distinct CDR3 sequences, with about 4.8% occurring only once. An oligonucleotide containing a UMI was ligated to the 3' end of TCR cDNA. Whole blood, over 2 ml, came from adult healthy volunteers. Unsorted total RNA, about 1 to 1000 ng, was DNase treated before reverse transcription. Germline V CDR1 and CDR2: DFQATT, SNEGSKA (reference sequence). The V end was cut by 1 base, the J end by 0 bases, with 9 bases between. The CDR3 contains 15 residues.

The clonotype was recovered from a female donor in good health. The gene calls are TRBV20-1 and TRBJ1-4, with a tentative D call TRBD1 (5 bases). The CDR3 loop reads CSARGQRATNEKLFF. DNA for the CDR3: TGCAGTGCTAGAGGACAGAGAGCAACTAATGAAAAACTGTTTTTT.